One sample yielded the 21 T cell receptor beta chains listed below, sequenced in a study of T-cell memory formation after mild COVID-19 (dated by TCRdb to about 2021). The library was generated by 5' RACE. The data were produced on an Illumina NovaSeq 6000. TCRdb handled the public reads itself, with Q25 trimming in fastp and clone calling in MiXCR, and kept productive beta chains. Every CDR3 protein is listed once, alongside the most common genes and DNA of its rows. Recorded for this sample are around 180,000 distinct CDR3 sequences; about a sixth of them occurred a single time. The ten most abundant clones make up roughly 2.1% of the sample. The sequenced sample was PBMCs or a T cell subset sorted from them (not recorded which). These TCRs come from an adult woman who had mild COVID-19 (a few samples of this study predate the infection). The sample titles of this study are shuffled in the database, so cell type and time point are left out; the donor was told from shared clones.

CDR3 loop: CASSLTGGNIQYF. The CDR3 nucleotides read TGTGCCAGCAGCCTAACAGGGGGGAACATTCAGTACTTC. The V gene is TRBV7-9, the J gene TRBJ2-4; 8 nucleotides match TRBD1. Germline assignment: CDR1 SEHNR and CDR2 FQNEAQ (reference sequence). Trimming at V came to 5 bases and at J to 7 bases, leaving 4 bases not matched to a gene. The CDR3 consists of 13 residues.

This clonotype was counted a few times. The V call is TRBV11-2, the J call TRBJ2-7, with D perhaps TRBD1 or TRBD2 (5 bases each). V was pared by 1 base and J by 5 bases, with 12 bases between. Per germline, CDR1 SGHAT and CDR2 FQNNGV. The CDR3 length is 14 residues. CDR3 loop: CASSLGLGTHEQYF. The CDR3, as DNA: TGTGCCAGCAGCTTAGGCCTAGGGACCCACGAGCAGTACTTC.

This clonotype has more than one count but fewer than ten. The V call is TRBV7-8, the J call TRBJ2-1, with D unresolved. V was cut by 3 bases and J by 7 bases, with 13 bases left in between. This CDR3 comprises 14 residues. Germline assignment: CDR1 SGHVS and CDR2 FQNEAQ. This CDR3 is CASSFGRIQNEQFF. The CDR3 DNA sequence: TGTGCCAGCAGCTTTGGAAGGATTCAGAATGAGCAGTTCTTC.

The chain couples TRBV11-2 to TRBJ2-3, with 10 bases lining up with TRBD2. There are 16 residues in the CDR3. V shed 5 bases and J 0 bases; nucleotides not matched to a gene: 5. The germline gives CDR1 SGHAT, CDR2 FQNNGV. The CDR3 region is CASSPQTSGSTDTQYF. The CDR3 bases are TGTGCCAGCAGCCCGCAGACTAGCGGGAGCACAGATACGCAGTATTTT.

This clonotype was found a few times. The V call is TRBV4-1, the J call TRBJ2-5, with D perhaps matching TRBD2 (6 bases). This CDR3 has 16 residues. The germline gives CDR1 MGHRA, CDR2 YSYEKL. V gave up 0 bases and J gave up 4 bases, with 15 bases separating them. This chain's CDR3 is CASSQDWGGTGETQYF. For the CDR3, the DNA is TGCGCCAGCAGCCAAGATTGGGGCGGGACTGGAGAGACCCAGTACTTC.

This clonotype was counted between two and nine times. The rearrangement joins TRBV5-1 to TRBJ2-7, with D possibly being TRBD1 (6 bases). The CDR3 consists of 15 residues. CDR1 and CDR2 from the germline V gene are SGHRS and YFSETQ. The germline V and J ends were trimmed by 3 bases and 3 bases, with 16 bases remaining between them. CDR3 nucleotide sequence: TGCGCCAGCAGCTCCGGACAGAACCGATACTACGAGCAGTACTTC. Its translation: CASSSGQNRYYEQYF.

The table lists this clonotype with many counts. The chain joins TRBV5-1 to TRBJ2-1; 11 nucleotides agree with TRBD2. This CDR3 spans 17 amino acids. From germline, CDR1 is SGHRS and CDR2 YFSETQ. V was clipped by 0 bases and J by 0 bases; unmatched bases: 2. The CDR3 nucleotides read TGCGCCAGCAGCTTGGGACTAGCGGGGAGCTCCTACAATGAGCAGTTCTTC. Protein sequence: CASSLGLAGSSYNEQFF. Variable domain in full (rest from reference TRBV5-1 and TRBJ2-1): KAGVTQTPRYLIKTRGQQVTLSCSPISGHRSVSWYQQTPGQGLQFLFEYFSETQRNKGNFPGRFSGRQFSNSRSEMNVSTLELGDSALYLCASSLGLAGSSYNEQFFGPGTRLTVL.

The chain recombines TRBV20-1 with TRBJ2-5; TRBD2 matches 16 bases. J was trimmed by 1 base and V by 7 bases; bases with no gene match: 6. CDR3 size: 16 residues. CDR1 and CDR2 from the germline V gene are DFQATT and SNEGSKA (reference sequence). CDR3 residues: CSVVGLAGGSQETQYF. Written as DNA, the CDR3 is TGCAGTGTCGTGGGACTAGCGGGAGGGAGCCAAGAGACCCAGTACTTC.

This clonotype was found many times. The J gene is TRBJ2-1, the V gene TRBV9; 9 bases map to TRBD2. Per the germline V gene, CDR1 is SGDLS and CDR2 is YYNGEE. This CDR3 comprises 16 residues. With 4 bases clipped from V and 7 bases from J, the junction kept 12 bases outside the gene matches. This chain's CDR3 is CASSPRGGRAWNEQFF. DNA of the CDR3: TGTGCCAGCAGCCCCCGAGGCGGGAGGGCCTGGAATGAGCAGTTCTTC.

The sample holds a few counts of this clonotype. The V and J genes are TRBV18 and TRBJ2-7; the match to TRBD2 covers 7 bases. There are 14 residues in the CDR3. V gave up 8 bases and J gave up 2 bases; unmatched junction bases: 9. Germline V gene lookup returns CDR1 KGHSH and CDR2 LQKENI. CDR3 in amino acids: CASAGEGGAYEQYF. The CDR3 DNA reads TGTGCCAGCGCGGGGGAGGGAGGAGCCTACGAGCAGTACTTC.

V gene TRBV7-9 combines with J gene TRBJ2-3, with D possibly matching TRBD2 (6 bases). Germline CDR1 SEHNR, CDR2 FQNEAQ (reference sequence). V shed 5 bases and J shed 2 bases, with 11 bases lying between them. The CDR3 loop spans 14 amino acids. The CDR3 nucleotides are TGTGCCAGCAGCCGACTAGGGACCACAGATACGCAGTATTTT. Protein product: CASSRLGTTDTQYF.

This clonotype was observed a few times. The chain employs TRBV3-1 and TRBJ2-2, with D perhaps TRBD1 or TRBD2 (7 bases each). V lost 4 bases and J lost 4, with 19 bases in between. Germline V lookup: CDR1 LGHDT, CDR2 YNNKEL (reference sequence). This CDR3 has 17 amino acids. CDR3 bases: TGTGCCAGCAGCCGAACTTGGGGAGGGGGCGGCACCGGGGAGCTGTTTTTT. It yields the protein CASSRTWGGGGTGELFF.

This clonotype was detected many times. The chain combines TRBV24-1 with TRBJ2-5; no clear D. Trimming pared 3 bases from V and 2 bases from J, leaving 9 bases between. Per the germline V gene, CDR1 is KGHDR and CDR2 is SFDVKD. CDR3 length: 14 amino acids. The CDR3 nucleotides read TGTGCCACCAGTGATCCGGGCCTTCAAGAGACCCAGTACTTC. Encoded protein: CATSDPGLQETQYF.

The J gene is TRBJ1-2, the V gene TRBV24-1; 10 bases match TRBD1. Germline V CDR1 and CDR2: KGHDR, SFDVKD. There are 15 residues in the CDR3. The ends lost 4 bases at V and 2 bases at J; junction bases unmatched: 3. The CDR3 DNA sequence: TGTGCCACCAGTGACACGACAGGGGGCAACTATGGCTACACCTTC. Translation gives CATSDTTGGNYGYTF.

The DNA of the CDR3 is TGCGCCAGCAGCCCACCCCGGCAGACCGGGGAGCTGTTTTTT. Protein: CASSPPRQTGELFF. This sequence joins TRBV4-1 and TRBJ2-2; no clear D. Germline V CDR1 and CDR2: MGHRA, YSYEKL. The CDR3 contains 14 residues. Trimming cost V 4 bases and J 5 bases, with 11 bases left between them.

CDR3 residues: CASSAGQAYNEQFF. The DNA for the CDR3 is TGTGCCAGTAGTGCGGGACAGGCCTACAATGAGCAGTTCTTC. The chain joins TRBV19 to TRBJ2-1; 8 bases align to TRBD1. Per the germline V gene, CDR1 is LNHDA and CDR2 is SQIVND (reference sequence). The CDR3 sequence is 14 residues long. V lost 5 bases, J lost 2 bases, and 2 bases stayed unmatched.

This clonotype showed up just a few times. The genes are TRBV7-2 and TRBJ2-4, with D possibly matching TRBD1 (7 bases). Germline V CDR1 and CDR2: SGHTA, FQGNSA. V was pared by 5 bases and J by 1 base, with 21 bases between. The CDR3 runs 18 residues. The CDR3, as DNA: TGTGCCAGCAGCCCGTCTCAGGGGGGCGGAAGCGCCAAAAACATTCAGTACTTC. It specifies CASSPSQGGGSAKNIQYF.

This chain connects TRBV2 to TRBJ2-7, with D unclear. V was clipped by 6 bases and J by 0 bases, with 12 bases between them. The CDR3 loop spans 14 amino acids. Germline V gene sequence: CDR1 SNHLY, CDR2 FYNNEI. CDR3 residues: CASSPWGSSYEQYF. CDR3 in DNA: TGTGCCAGCAGCCCATGGGGATCCTCCTACGAGCAGTACTTC.

This chain uses TRBV10-3 with TRBJ2-7, with 10 bases fitting TRBD2. The CDR3 is made up of 15 amino acids. J lost 2 bases, V lost 0 bases, and 1 base had no gene match. The V gene's germline CDR1 is ENHRY and CDR2 SYGVKD. The DNA for the CDR3 is TGTGCCATCAGTGAGTCTACTAGCGGGACCTACGAGCAGTACTTC. It translates to CAISESTSGTYEQYF.

This clonotype was observed many times. The chain combines TRBV7-2 with TRBJ2-1, with D unclear. This CDR3 region has 16 residues. The germline CDR1 and CDR2 sequences are SGHTA and FQGNSA. V was shortened by 5 bases and J by 3 bases, with 17 bases between the two germline ends. CDR3 coding DNA: TGTGCCAGCAGCCACAGAACCGGAGCCGGCTACAATGAGCAGTTCTTC. Its translation is CASSHRTGAGYNEQFF.

V and J are TRBV21-1 and TRBJ2-3; no DNA check was done on the table's D call, TRBD1. TRBV21-1 is designated a pseudogene. The CDR3 has 18 amino acids. CDR3 residues: CASSIGDKPPTGTDTQYF. CDR3 nucleotide sequence: TGTGCCAGCAGCATTGGGGACAAACCCCCTACGGGCACAGATACGCAGTATTTT.